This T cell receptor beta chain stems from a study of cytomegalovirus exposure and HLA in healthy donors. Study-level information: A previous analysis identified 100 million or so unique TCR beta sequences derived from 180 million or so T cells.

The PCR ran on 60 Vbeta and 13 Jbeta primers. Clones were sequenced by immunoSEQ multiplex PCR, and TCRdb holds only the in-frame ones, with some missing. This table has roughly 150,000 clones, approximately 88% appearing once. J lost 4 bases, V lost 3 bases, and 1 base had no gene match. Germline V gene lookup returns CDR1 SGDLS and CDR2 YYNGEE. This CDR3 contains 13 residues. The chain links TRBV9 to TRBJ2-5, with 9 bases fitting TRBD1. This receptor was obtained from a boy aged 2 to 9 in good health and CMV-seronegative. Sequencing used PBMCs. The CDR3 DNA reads TGTGCCAGCAGCGCGACAGGGGGAGAGACCCAGTACTTC. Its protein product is CASSATGGETQYF.